This T cell receptor beta chain comes out of a study of cytomegalovirus exposure and HLA in healthy donors. As concerns this clone: Its cognate antigen is unknown.

Overall study findings and caveats: The investigators catalogued about 170 TCR beta chains as cytomegalovirus-associated.

A multiplex PCR was run with 60 Vbeta primers and 13 Jbeta primers. The data were produced by immunoSEQ multiplex PCR, yet TCRdb's version contains in-frame clones alone and is incomplete. The sample holds under 150,000 clones, about 80% seen once. This clonotype originated in a man under 40 in good health and CMV-seropositive. Sequencing was performed on PBMCs.

The CDR3 sequence is CASRETGGPDTQYF. DNA for the CDR3: TGTGCCAGCAGGGAGACAGGGGGGCCAGATACGCAGTATTTT. The chain uses TRBV2 and TRBJ2-3; 9 bases fit TRBD1. Germline V gene data show CDR1 as SNHLY and CDR2 as FYNNEI. This CDR3 region has 14 residues. Unmatched junction bases numbered 5, after V lost 6 bases and J lost 4 bases.